This is a list of T cell receptor beta chains from one sample in a study of blood T cell repertoires in COVID-19. Sequencing used immunoSEQ multiplex PCR; TCRdb keeps in-frame clones, though not all of them. The table lists tens of thousands of clones, over 75% of them singletons. Material for sequencing was peripheral blood. The receptors were gathered from a human donor in a cohort sampled during active COVID-19. The CDR3 runs from the conserved cysteine through the conserved F or W. D genes are given only for firm matches. Expanded clones get a size class; other rows say once, few or many, or leave the size out.

length: 13; size: .; D: .; V: TRBV5-6; J: TRBJ1-1; DNA: TGTGCCAGCAGACCCGGGGGGAACACTGAAGCTTTCTTT; CDR3: CASRPGGNTEAFF
length: 13; size: .; D: .; V: TRBV6-5; J: TRBJ1-1; DNA: TGTGCCAGCATGGCGCAGGGGAACACTGAAGCTTTCTTT; CDR3: CASMAQGNTEAFF
length: 16; size: .; D: TRBD1; V: TRBV2; J: TRBJ1-3; DNA: TGTGCCAGCAGTGAAGGGACAGGCGGATTCCTCAACACCATATATTTT; CDR3: CASSEGTGGFLNTIYF
length: 15; size: .; D: .; V: TRBV7-9; J: TRBJ1-5; DNA: TGTGCCAGCAGCCCAAGACAGGCGTCCAATCAGCCCCAGCATTTT; CDR3: CASSPRQASNQPQHF
length: 17; size: .; D: .; V: TRBV7-8; J: TRBJ1-4; DNA: TGTGCCAGCAGCACAAAAGGCCTAGTTGAGGCTAATGAAAAACTGTTTTTT; CDR3: CASSTKGLVEANEKLFF
length: 16; size: .; D: TRBD1; V: TRBV5-6; J: TRBJ2-7; DNA: TGTGCCAGCAGCCCCATAACGGGACAGGGGCAGGGCGAGCAGTACTTC; CDR3: CASSPITGQGQGEQYF
length: 14; size: .; D: .; V: TRBV6-5; J: TRBJ2-7; DNA: TGTGCCAGCAGTTACGGGGCGGCTCAGGGCGAGCAGTACTTC; CDR3: CASSYGAAQGEQYF
length: 17; size: .; D: TRBD2; V: TRBV5-1; J: TRBJ2-3; DNA: TGCGCCAGCAGCTTAACGGGAGGGGGGCCTAGCACAGATACGCAGTATTTT; CDR3: CASSLTGGGPSTDTQYF
length: 16; size: .; D: TRBD2; V: TRBV6-1; J: TRBJ2-1; DNA: TGTGCCAGCAGTGAAGCGACCGGACTAGCGGGATATGAGCAGTTCTTC; CDR3: CASSEATGLAGYEQFF
length: 16; size: .; D: TRBD2; V: TRBV19; J: TRBJ2-3; DNA: TGTGCCAGTAGAGAAACCGGGACTAGCCGCACAGATACGCAGTATTTT; CDR3: CASRETGTSRTDTQYF
length: 12; size: .; D: TRBD1; V: TRBV7-6; J: TRBJ2-7; DNA: TGTGCCAGCAGCGGGACAGGACCCGAGCAGTACTTC; CDR3: CASSGTGPEQYF
length: 16; size: .; D: TRBD1; V: TRBV6-1; J: TRBJ1-5; DNA: TGTGCCAGCAGCGAATCCCCCAGGGGGAGCAATCAGCCCCAGCATTTT; CDR3: CASSESPRGSNQPQHF
length: 15; size: once; D: .; V: TRBV11-2; J: TRBJ2-5; DNA: TGTGCCAGCAGCTTACGTCAGGGGTCCGAAGAGACCCAGTACTTC; CDR3: CASSLRQGSEETQYF
length: 16; size: .; D: TRBD1; V: TRBV7-9; J: TRBJ1-5; DNA: TGTGCCAGCAGCTTAGGTTCGGACAGGGGCAATCAGCCCCAGCATTTT; CDR3: CASSLGSDRGNQPQHF
length: 17; size: once; D: TRBD2; V: TRBV7-8; J: TRBJ2-5; DNA: TGTGCCAGCAGCTTAGCAGGACTAGCGGGGGAACAAGAGACCCAGTACTTC; CDR3: CASSLAGLAGEQETQYF
length: 15; size: medium-sized; D: .; V: TRBV27; J: TRBJ2-3; DNA: TGTGCCAGCAGTTCGAGAGCGCCCTTTTCTGATACGCAGTATTTT; CDR3: CASSSRAPFSDTQYF
length: 14; size: .; D: .; V: TRBV11-3; J: TRBJ1-1; DNA: TGTGCCAGCAGCTCCGGGACACCCAACACTGAAGCTTTCTTT; CDR3: CASSSGTPNTEAFF
length: 15; size: .; D: TRBD2; V: TRBV7-8; J: TRBJ2-1; DNA: TGTGCCAGCAGCTCCCCCGGGACTAGCGAGGATGAGCAGTTCTTC; CDR3: CASSSPGTSEDEQFF
length: 15; size: .; D: .; V: TRBV5-6; J: TRBJ2-3; DNA: TGTGCCAGCAGCTTGAGGACTCCGGGGGCAGATACGCAGTATTTT; CDR3: CASSLRTPGADTQYF
length: 12; size: .; D: TRBD1; V: TRBV12-3/TRBV12-4; J: TRBJ1-1; DNA: TGTGCCATCGGACAGGGGAACACTGAAGCTTTCTTT; CDR3: CAIGQGNTEAFF
length: 13; size: .; D: TRBD1; V: TRBV7-2; J: TRBJ2-7; DNA: TGTGCCAGCGGTCGGGACAGGTCCTACGAGCAGTACTTC; CDR3: CASGRDRSYEQYF
length: 15; size: .; D: TRBD1; V: TRBV28; J: TRBJ2-7; DNA: TGTGCCAGCAGAGAATCCGGGACAGGTAGCTACGAGCAGTACTTC; CDR3: CASRESGTGSYEQYF
length: 12; size: .; D: TRBD1; V: TRBV6-5; J: TRBJ2-2; DNA: TGTGCCAGGGGACAGGGGGCCGGGGAGCTGTTTTTT; CDR3: CARGQGAGELFF
length: 14; size: .; D: TRBD1; V: TRBV7-8; J: TRBJ1-4; DNA: TGTGCCAGCAGCGCCAGACAGGGTAATGAAAAACTGTTTTTT; CDR3: CASSARQGNEKLFF
length: 15; size: .; D: TRBD1; V: TRBV5-5; J: TRBJ2-7; DNA: TGTGCCAGCCTTACGGGACAGGGAATTGGGGACGAGCAGTACTTC; CDR3: CASLTGQGIGDEQYF
length: 15; size: .; D: .; V: TRBV11-2; J: TRBJ1-3; DNA: TGTGCCAGCAGCTTATTAAGGGGCCGGGGAAACACCATATATTTT; CDR3: CASSLLRGRGNTIYF
length: 17; size: once; D: .; V: TRBV18; J: TRBJ1-3; DNA: TGTGCCAGCTCACCAGTTTCCCGGGGAGCAGCTGGAAACACCATATATTTT; CDR3: CASSPVSRGAAGNTIYF
length: 14; size: .; D: TRBD2; V: TRBV4-2; J: TRBJ2-7; DNA: TGTGCCAGCAGCCCCGGGACTAGCGGCTACGAGCAGTACTTC; CDR3: CASSPGTSGYEQYF
length: 14; size: .; D: TRBD1; V: TRBV11-2; J: TRBJ1-5; DNA: TGTGCCAGCAGCTCGGGACAGGGTCATCAGCCCCAGCATTTT; CDR3: CASSSGQGHQPQHF
length: 15; size: .; D: .; V: TRBV9; J: TRBJ1-4; DNA: TGTGCCAGCAGCGTAGCTTGGGGGGGGCGAGAAAAACTGTTTTTT; CDR3: CASSVAWGGREKLFF
length: 17; size: .; D: TRBD2; V: TRBV6-2/TRBV6-3; J: TRBJ2-7; DNA: TGTGCCAGCAGTTCCCCCCGGACTAGCGGGGGGTCCTACGAGCAGTACTTC; CDR3: CASSSPRTSGGSYEQYF
length: 16; size: .; D: TRBD1; V: TRBV3-1/TRBV3-2; J: TRBJ2-7; DNA: TGTGCCAGCAGCCAGGATTTACCGGGACAGGGGCCCGAGCAGTACTTC; CDR3: CASSQDLPGQGPEQYF
length: 18; size: once; D: TRBD1; V: TRBV10-3; J: TRBJ2-7; DNA: TGTGCCATTGGACAGGGGACCGATCGCGGACTAAGAGCCTACGAGCAGTACTTC; CDR3: CAIGQGTDRGLRAYEQYF
length: 15; size: few; D: TRBD2; V: TRBV3-1/TRBV3-2; J: TRBJ2-7; DNA: TGTGCCAGCAGCCGAAATAGCGGGGGGGACTACGAGCAGTACTTC; CDR3: CASSRNSGGDYEQYF
length: 15; size: once; D: TRBD1; V: TRBV6-5; J: TRBJ1-1; DNA: TGTGCCAGCAAGAGGGACAGGGTCCCAAACACTGAAGCTTTCTTT; CDR3: CASKRDRVPNTEAFF
length: 16; size: .; D: TRBD1; V: TRBV24-1; J: TRBJ2-3; DNA: TGTGCCACCAGTGACCCGACCGGGACAGGGGGCCCGACGCAGTATTTT; CDR3: CATSDPTGTGGPTQYF
length: 9; size: .; D: .; V: TRBV12-3/TRBV12-4; J: TRBJ2-5; DNA: TGTGCCAGCACGGTTTACCAGTACTTC; CDR3: CASTVYQYF
length: 16; size: few; D: .; V: TRBV5-1; J: TRBJ2-3; DNA: TGCGCCAGCAGCTATTCCGCGGATACTAGCACAGATACGCAGTATTTT; CDR3: CASSYSADTSTDTQYF
length: 15; size: .; D: TRBD2; V: TRBV4-3; J: TRBJ2-1; DNA: TGCGCCAGCAGCCAATGGCTAGCGGGGGCCAATGAGCAGTTCTTC; CDR3: CASSQWLAGANEQFF
length: 14; size: .; D: .; V: TRBV18; J: TRBJ2-7; DNA: TGTGCCAGCTCACCACCTGTGCGTACCTACGAGCAGTACTTC; CDR3: CASSPPVRTYEQYF
length: 15; size: .; D: .; V: TRBV19; J: TRBJ1-5; DNA: TGTGCCAGTAGCACCTCAGTGCAGTCCAATCAGCCCCAGCATTTT; CDR3: CASSTSVQSNQPQHF
length: 14; size: .; D: TRBD2; V: TRBV11-3; J: TRBJ2-3; DNA: TGTGCCAGCAGCTTGGGGACTAGCCGAGATACGCAGTATTTT; CDR3: CASSLGTSRDTQYF
length: 13; size: .; D: .; V: TRBV25-1; J: TRBJ2-7; DNA: TGTGCCAGCGAGGGGGGGAACTCCTACGAGCAGTACTTC; CDR3: CASEGGNSYEQYF
length: 15; size: .; D: TRBD1; V: TRBV7-2; J: TRBJ2-5; DNA: TGTGCCAGCAGCTTAGTGGACAGGGGGGGGGAGACCCAGTACTTC; CDR3: CASSLVDRGGETQYF
length: 13; size: .; D: TRBD1; V: TRBV6-5; J: TRBJ2-7; DNA: TGTGCCAGCCTCGGGACAGGGTCCTACGAGCAGTACTTC; CDR3: CASLGTGSYEQYF
length: 14; size: .; D: .; V: TRBV4-3; J: TRBJ1-6; DNA: TGCGCCAGCAGCCAAGATATCAGGGTTTCACCCCTCCACTTT; CDR3: CASSQDIRVSPLHF
length: 14; size: once; D: TRBD1; V: TRBV4-1; J: TRBJ2-7; DNA: TGCGCCAGCAGCCAACCCATACAGGGGAACGAGCAGTACTTC; CDR3: CASSQPIQGNEQYF
length: 15; size: .; D: TRBD1; V: TRBV5-1; J: TRBJ2-1; DNA: TGCGCCAGCAGCTCCCAGGGACAGGGGAGCAATGAGCAGTTCTTC; CDR3: CASSSQGQGSNEQFF
length: 13; size: .; D: .; V: TRBV10-3; J: TRBJ2-1; DNA: TGTGCCATCAGTGGAGGGAAAGACAATGAGCAGTTCTTC; CDR3: CAISGGKDNEQFF
length: 14; size: .; D: .; V: TRBV21-1; J: TRBJ2-1; DNA: TGTGCCAGCAGCCCCGGGGGGAGTTGGAATGAGCAGTTCTTC; CDR3: CASSPGGSWNEQFF
length: 16; size: few; D: TRBD1; V: TRBV19; J: TRBJ2-1; DNA: TGTGCCAGTAGCACCAGCCGGGACAGACCCTACAATGAGCAGTTCTTC; CDR3: CASSTSRDRPYNEQFF
length: 17; size: .; D: TRBD2; V: TRBV3-1/TRBV3-2; J: TRBJ2-3; DNA: TGTGCCAGCAGCCAAAGAATTCTAGCGGGGCTCACAGATACGCAGTATTTT; CDR3: CASSQRILAGLTDTQYF
length: 15; size: .; D: .; V: TRBV4-1; J: TRBJ1-5; DNA: TGCGCCAGCAGCCAAGTGCGGGACCGCAATCAGCCCCAGCATTTT; CDR3: CASSQVRDRNQPQHF
length: 17; size: .; D: TRBD2; V: TRBV3-1/TRBV3-2; J: TRBJ2-3; DNA: TGTGCCAGCAGCTCCGGAGTAGCGGGGGGTAGCACAGATACGCAGTATTTT; CDR3: CASSSGVAGGSTDTQYF
length: 15; size: .; D: TRBD2; V: TRBV6-5; J: TRBJ2-3; DNA: TGTGCCAGCCAGTATCTAGCGGGGAACACAGATACGCAGTATTTT; CDR3: CASQYLAGNTDTQYF
length: 14; size: .; D: .; V: TRBV5-1; J: TRBJ1-1; DNA: TGCGCCAGCAGCTTGACGGGGGAGGGGAACATAGCTTTCTTT; CDR3: CASSLTGEGNIAFF
length: 16; size: .; D: .; V: TRBV6-5; J: TRBJ2-3; DNA: TGTGCCAGCAGTTACTCTAGCGGCCCCCCGGGTGATACGCAGTATTTT; CDR3: CASSYSSGPPGDTQYF
length: 16; size: .; D: .; V: TRBV5-6; J: TRBJ2-7; DNA: TGTGCCAGCAGCTTGGTCCCGCAGGCACCAGTCTACGAGCAGTACTTC; CDR3: CASSLVPQAPVYEQYF
length: 12; size: .; D: TRBD1; V: TRBV5-1; J: TRBJ2-7; DNA: TGCGCCAGCAGCGGGGACAGGGGTGTGCAGTACTTC; CDR3: CASSGDRGVQYF
length: 15; size: .; D: TRBD2; V: TRBV4-3; J: TRBJ2-7; DNA: TGCGCCAGCAGCCAAGGGGCGGGGGGCTCCTACGAGCAGTACTTC; CDR3: CASSQGAGGSYEQYF